These 20 T cell receptor beta chains originate from one sample sequenced in a study of blood T cells in healthy people across ages. A second PCR of roughly 6 to 12 cycles used a sample-barcoded 5' primer and a J-beta primer mix. One entry per CDR3 protein results from TCRdb running MiXCR on the 5' RACE reads. The sample yields about 320,000 distinct CDR3 sequences, 27% seen once. Material: blood. These receptors came from a woman between 65 and 79 years old in good health.

This clonotype occurred many times. V is TRBV29-1 and J is TRBJ2-5; 8 positions match TRBD1. Looked up from germline, CDR1 is SQVTM and CDR2 is ANQGSEA. J gave up 4 bases and V 4 bases, and 2 bases lay outside the gene matches. CDR3 length: 12 residues. This CDR3 reads CSVGTGGETQYF. DNA for the CDR3: TGCAGCGTTGGAACAGGGGGAGAGACCCAGTACTTC.

Note on this clonotype: An end of the junction differs from the germline gene, which may be a read error. The chain joins TRBV7-7 to TRBJ2-1; D is possibly TRBD2 (5 bases). The CDR3 is made up of 14 amino acids. CDR1 SSHAT and CDR2 FNYEAQ come from the germline V gene (reference sequence). The CDR3 sequence is CASSSIPGGNEQFF. CDR3 bases: TGTGCTAGCAGCTCCATCCCCGGAGGCAATGAGCAGTTCTTC. Together with reference TRBV7-7 and TRBJ2-1, the CDR3 gives the full variable domain: GAGVSQSPRYKVTKRGQDVTLRCDPISSHATLYWYQQALGQGPEFLTYFNYEAQPDKSGLPSDRFSAERPEGSISTLTIQRTEQRDSAMYRCASSSIPGGNEQFFGPGTRLTVL.

The chain joins TRBV28 to TRBJ2-1; D ambiguous. Trimming removed 3 bases at V and 1 base at J, with 7 bases between. The CDR3 contains 14 residues. Germline V gives CDR1 MDHEN, CDR2 SYDVKM. The CDR3 DNA is TGTGCCAGCAGTTTTCCGGGTTCCTACAATGAGCAGTTCTTC. Translation: CASSFPGSYNEQFF.

This clonotype was seen only a few times. The chain combines TRBV12-3 or TRBV12-4 with TRBJ1-1; TRBD1 aligns across 7 bases. The CDR3 loop spans 14 amino acids. With 3 bases clipped from V and 8 bases from J, the junction kept 9 bases outside the gene matches. The CDR3 bases are TGTGCCAGCAGTTTTGGGGACAGCCGCGTAGAAGCTTTCTTT. It codes for CASSFGDSRVEAFF.

The chain couples TRBV9 to TRBJ1-3; D may be TRBD1 (5 bases). V dropped 0 bases and J dropped 2 bases, with 9 bases sitting between them. The CDR3 loop spans 15 amino acids. Looked up from germline, CDR1 is SGDLS and CDR2 is YYNGEE. For the CDR3, the DNA is TGTGCCAGCAGCGTAGACGGGGGACCTGGAAACACCATATATTTT. Translation gives CASSVDGGPGNTIYF.

This clonotype was detected a few times. V and J are TRBV19 and TRBJ1-4, with 7 nucleotides matching TRBD1. The trim removed 3 bases at V and 0 bases at J, leaving 4 bases unmatched. The CDR3 length is 16 residues. Germline lookup yields CDR1 LNHDA and CDR2 SQIVND (reference sequence). DNA for the CDR3: TGTGCCAGTAGTATCGACAGGGTCGCAACTAATGAAAAACTGTTTTTT. As protein: CASSIDRVATNEKLFF. Variable domain in full (rest from reference TRBV19 and TRBJ1-4): DGGITQSPKYLFRKEGQNVTLSCEQNLNHDAMYWYRQDPGQGLRLIYYSQIVNDFQKGDIAEGYSVSREKKESFPLTVTSAQKNPTAFYLCASSIDRVATNEKLFFGSGTQLSVL.

This clonotype has a handful of counts. The chain couples TRBV15 to TRBJ2-2; D perhaps matches TRBD2 (5 bases). Germline V lookup: CDR1 LNHNV, CDR2 YYDKDF (reference sequence). The CDR3 spans 15 residues. Trimming shortened V by 0 bases and J by 4 bases, and 9 bases separated the two germline ends. CDR3: CATSRDRRVTGELFF. The CDR3 coding sequence is TGTGCCACCAGCAGAGATCGGCGGGTCACCGGGGAGCTGTTTTTT.

This clonotype came up a few times. The chain carries TRBV6-1 and TRBJ2-5; D is undetermined. Germline V CDR1 and CDR2: MNHNS, SASEGT. V was clipped by 8 bases and J by 2 bases, with 21 bases between them. The length of the CDR3 is 16 residues. CDR3 residues: CASQRWSGWGQETQYF. CDR3 in DNA: TGTGCCAGCCAGAGGTGGAGTGGGTGGGGACAAGAGACCCAGTACTTC.

This clonotype was seen more than once but under ten times. The gene calls are TRBV20-1 and TRBJ2-7, with D perhaps TRBD1 or TRBD2 (6 bases each). V lost 5 bases and J lost 2, with 19 bases in between. CDR3 length: 15 residues. Germline V CDR1 and CDR2: DFQATT, SNEGSKA (reference sequence). The CDR3 here is CSAPDSGGGPYEQYF. CDR3 nucleotide sequence: TGCAGTGCTCCAGATAGCGGAGGGGGACCCTACGAGCAGTACTTC.

In this sample, this clonotype turned up a few times. V is TRBV20-1 and J is TRBJ1-5; TRBD1 aligns across 8 bases. The CDR3 covers 16 residues. With 0 bases clipped from V and 4 bases from J, the junction kept 8 bases outside the gene matches. Per the germline V gene, CDR1 is DFQATT and CDR2 is SNEGSKA (reference sequence). The CDR3 region is CSARDGGQGGNQPQHF. The DNA for the CDR3 is TGCAGTGCTAGAGATGGAGGACAGGGAGGGAATCAGCCCCAGCATTTT.

This clonotype showed up just a few times. The V call is TRBV28, the J call TRBJ2-7; 9 nucleotides align to TRBD2. Germline loops: CDR1 MDHEN, CDR2 SYDVKM. The J segment lost 6 bases and the V segment lost 2 bases, leaving 8 bases of the junction unmatched. This CDR3 has 15 amino acids. The CDR3 sequence is CASSLVVAGVGEQYF. The CDR3 DNA sequence: TGTGCCAGCAGTTTAGTGGTAGCGGGAGTCGGCGAGCAGTACTTC.

The chain carries TRBV4-2 and TRBJ2-3; D is unclear. The CDR3 sequence is 13 residues long. V dropped 0 bases and J dropped 6 bases, with 7 bases sitting between them. The germline V gene has CDR1 LGHNA and CDR2 YNFKEQ. CDR3 DNA: TGTGCCAGCAGCCAAGATCTCAGCGATACGCAGTATTTT. Translating gives CASSQDLSDTQYF.

J is TRBJ2-7 and V is TRBV25-1; the D gene is possibly TRBD2 (6 bases). Germline V gives CDR1 MGHDK, CDR2 SYGVNS. V lost 1 base to trimming and J lost 0 bases, with 10 bases between them. The CDR3 loop spans 15 amino acids. Written as DNA, the CDR3 is TGTGCCAGCAGTGAATCGGCGGGAAGCTCCTACGAGCAGTACTTC. Translated, it gives CASSESAGSSYEQYF.

Ten or more counts support this clonotype. This chain links TRBV6-2 or TRBV6-3 with TRBJ2-1, with 8 bases that match TRBD1. Germline V CDR1 and CDR2: MNHEY, SVGEGT. The CDR3 has 14 residues. V was pared by 7 bases and J by 4 bases, with 6 bases of the junction left unmatched. The CDR3 is CASIQRTGYNEQFF. In DNA form, the CDR3 reads TGTGCCAGCATTCAAAGGACAGGGTACAATGAGCAGTTCTTC.

This clonotype showed up just a few times. CDR3 in DNA: TGTGCCAGCAGCCCACCGGGGAGAACTAATGAAAAACTGTTTTTT. This gives the protein CASSPPGRTNEKLFF. J is TRBJ1-4 and V is TRBV7-9, with D hard to call. The CDR3 consists of 15 residues. V was cut by 5 bases and J by 1 base, with 11 bases left in between. Germline V gives CDR1 SEHNR, CDR2 FQNEAQ (reference sequence).

On this clonotype itself: A single base separates this from a much larger clone, so it may be a read error. V and J are TRBV20-1 and TRBJ1-2; 8 nucleotides align to TRBD1. This CDR3 region has 14 residues. In germline, CDR1 is DFQATT, CDR2 SNEGSKA (reference sequence). The trim removed 3 bases at V and 10 bases at J, leaving 13 bases unmatched. The CDR3 DNA follows: TGCAGTGCTAGGCCGACAGGGGTAGGGGAGGACTACACCTTC. This codes for CSARPTGVGEDYTF.

The rearrangement uses TRBV6-9 and TRBJ2-1; 11 bases map to TRBD2. Trimming cost V 5 bases and J 5 bases; bases outside gene matches: 8. The CDR3 runs to 16 residues. The germline V gene encodes CDR1 MNHGY and CDR2 SVAAGI. The CDR3 loop is CASSQTSGRHHNEQFF. The CDR3 DNA sequence: TGTGCCAGCAGTCAAACTAGCGGGAGACACCACAATGAGCAGTTCTTC.

The chain employs TRBV6-5 and TRBJ2-5; 8 bases are shared with TRBD2. The CDR3 loop spans 14 amino acids. CDR1 is MNHEY and CDR2 is SVGAGI in the germline V gene. After removal of 6 bases from V and 1 base from J, the junction contained 4 bases not matched to a gene. The CDR3 DNA reads as TGTGCCAGCAGCTGGGGGACTAGCCAAGAGACCCAGTACTTC. This translates into CASSWGTSQETQYF.

This clonotype was seen a few times. This chain uses TRBV21-1 with TRBJ1-3; the D call in the table, TRBD1, was not verified against the DNA. TRBV21-1 is a listed pseudogene. CDR3 size: 14 residues. The CDR3 region is CARGNRCSGNTIYF. In nucleotides, the CDR3 is TGTGCCCGGGGCAACAGATGCTCTGGAAACACCATATATTTT.

The chain recombines TRBV7-2 with TRBJ2-5, with TRBD1 identical over 9 bases. The J call is doubtful: the DNA matches TRBJ2-7 better. CDR1 SGHTA and CDR2 FQGNSA come from the germline V gene. The CDR3 contains 16 residues. CDR3 coding DNA: TGTGCCAGCAGCCGACGAGCGACAGGGGGGCCCTACGAGCAGTACTTC. Translating it yields CASSRRATGGPYEQYF.